Presented here are 30 T cell receptor beta chains from one specimen sequenced in a study of blood T cell repertoires in COVID-19. Clones were read by immunoSEQ multiplex PCR, and TCRdb kept only the in-frame ones, dropping some. Of some 290,000 clones detected, 90% appear once; the ten largest clones hold about 1%. The sample comprised peripheral blood. Every receptor here comes from a woman between 40 and 50 years old with COVID-19, enrolled during active disease.

The chain employs TRBV5-6 and TRBJ1-2, with D possibly being TRBD1 (6 bases). V shed 5 bases and J shed 2 bases, with 10 bases lying between them. This CDR3 region has 13 residues. The germline gives CDR1 SGHDT, CDR2 YYEEEE. CDR3 sequence (DNA): TGTGCCAGCAGTATAACAGGGAACTATGGCTACACCTTC. This codes for CASSITGNYGYTF.

Written as DNA, the CDR3 is TGTGCCAGCAGCCCCCGACTAGCGGGGGACACAGATACGCAGTATTTT. Translated, it gives CASSPRLAGDTDTQYF. The chain couples TRBV9 to TRBJ2-3; 12 positions agree with TRBD2. The CDR3 runs 16 residues. Germline CDR1 SGDLS, CDR2 YYNGEE. The V and J ends lost 4 bases and 2 bases, in that order; junction bases with no gene match: 5.

The chain couples TRBV4-3 to TRBJ1-2; no clear D. CDR3 length: 14 residues. Germline CDR1 reads LGHNA; CDR2 reads YSLEER. V lost 2 bases and J 6 bases, leaving 13 bases between the germline ends. This chain's CDR3 is CASSQQSSSDGYTF. CDR3 nucleotides: TGCGCCAGCAGCCAACAATCCAGTTCTGATGGCTACACCTTC.

The V call is TRBV12-3 or TRBV12-4, the J call TRBJ1-1; TRBD1 might be the D (5 bases). The CDR3 length is 13 residues. The V end was cut by 6 bases, the J end by 4 bases, with 12 bases between. Written as DNA, the CDR3 is TGTGCCAGCAGGTGGCAGGGCACCACTGAAGCTTTCTTT. Translating it yields CASRWQGTTEAFF.

This clone was seen only once. The chain is built from TRBV10-3 and TRBJ2-2; 13 nucleotides line up with TRBD2. The germline V gene has CDR1 ENHRY and CDR2 SYGVKD. The V segment lost 4 bases and the J segment 6 bases; nucleotides outside the gene matches: 11. The CDR3 consists of 18 residues. CDR3 sequence (DNA): TGTGCCATCAGTGGAACTAGCGGGAGGGCCTTAACCCCCGGGGAGCTGTTTTTT. This translates into CAISGTSGRALTPGELFF.

V is TRBV15 and J is TRBJ1-2; 10 bases map to TRBD1. Germline V gene data show CDR1 as LNHNV and CDR2 as YYDKDF (reference sequence). V shed 3 bases, J shed 8 bases, and the junction held 3 bases outside the gene matches. The CDR3 is made up of 13 amino acids. Written as DNA, the CDR3 is TGTGCCACCAGCAGCAGACAGGGGGCAGGCTACACCTTC. Translation gives CATSSRQGAGYTF.

The chain has TRBV30 and TRBJ2-7; TRBD2 matches at 10 bases. J gave up 5 bases and V 5 bases, and 6 bases lay outside the gene matches. The length of the CDR3 is 13 residues. Germline CDR1 GTSNPN, CDR2 SVGIG (reference sequence). CDR3 nucleotide sequence: TGTGCCTGGTCACTAGCGGGGTTGAACGAGCAGTACTTC. Its translation: CAWSLAGLNEQYF.

In DNA, the CDR3 is TGTGCCAGCGGGCAGGGGAATTCACCCCTCCACTTT. Its translation is CASGQGNSPLHF. The chain has TRBV3-1 (or the pseudogene TRBV3-2) and TRBJ1-6, with a possible D match to TRBD1 (6 bases). V was trimmed by 8 bases and J by 7 bases, leaving 9 bases between them. This CDR3 is 12 amino acids long. Germline V CDR1 and CDR2: LGHDT, YNNKEL (reference sequence).

This rearrangement joins TRBV27 to TRBJ1-3; D is unresolved. The V gene's germline CDR1 is MNHEY and CDR2 SMNVEV (reference sequence). Trimming left V 8 bases short and J 2 bases short, with 10 bases between. CDR3 length: 13 amino acids. The CDR3 loop reads CASRGQAGNTIYF. In nucleotides, the CDR3 is TGTGCCAGCCGAGGGCAGGCTGGAAACACCATATATTTT.

The genes are TRBV7-9 and TRBJ1-3; D possibly corresponds to TRBD1 (5 bases). This CDR3 contains 16 residues. Germline CDR1 reads SEHNR; CDR2 reads FQNEAQ (reference sequence). Between the trimmed V and J ends, which lost 5 bases and 5 bases, there was a span of 19 bases. CDR3 nucleotide sequence: TGTGCCAGCAGCGAGACGCCTGCGGGGCTGCGAAACACCATATATTTT. As protein: CASSETPAGLRNTIYF.

This sequence joins TRBV28 and TRBJ2-2, with TRBD2 matching over 9 bases. Germline assignment: CDR1 MDHEN and CDR2 SYDVKM. Trimming took 6 bases from V and 5 from J; bases not matched to a gene: 10. The CDR3 consists of 16 residues. CDR3 bases: TGTGCCAGCAGCTGGCGGGGGGGCCGATGGACCGGGGAGCTGTTTTTT. As protein: CASSWRGGRWTGELFF.

CDR3 region: CASSLRARANEQFF. The CDR3 bases are TGTGCCAGCAGCTTGCGGGCTAGGGCCAATGAGCAGTTCTTC. V gene TRBV11-2 combines with J gene TRBJ2-1, with a tentative D call TRBD2 (5 bases). The V gene's germline CDR1 is SGHAT and CDR2 FQNNGV. This CDR3 has 14 residues. Trimming took 3 bases from V and 6 from J, leaving 12 bases between them. The full variable domain, completed using reference TRBV11-2 and TRBJ2-1, is EAGVAQSPRYKIIEKRQSVAFWCNPISGHATLYWYQQILGQGPKLLIQFQNNGVVDDSQLPKDRFSAERLKGVDSTLKIQPAKLEDSAVYLCASSLRARANEQFFGPGTRLTVL.

About this clone itself: Other DNA sequences of this sample code for an identical CDR3. This sequence joins TRBV27 and TRBJ1-5; D is uncertain. Germline loops: CDR1 MNHEY, CDR2 SMNVEV (reference sequence). Trimming removed 5 bases from V and 2 bases from J, with 7 bases in between. This CDR3 has 13 amino acids. CDR3 sequence (DNA): TGTGCCAGCAGTCCCTCCCGCAATCAGCCCCAGCATTTT. It specifies CASSPSRNQPQHF.

The chain has TRBV27 and TRBJ2-7, with TRBD1 matching 9 bases. There are 12 residues in the CDR3. V was pared by 5 bases and J by 8 bases, with 4 bases of the junction left unmatched. Looked up from germline, CDR1 is MNHEY and CDR2 is SMNVEV (reference sequence). The CDR3 sequence: CASSRGQGKQYF. In DNA form, the CDR3 reads TGTGCCAGCAGTCGAGGACAGGGGAAGCAGTACTTC.

The rearrangement links TRBV28 to TRBJ2-7, with D possibly being TRBD2 (7 bases). Germline-derived CDR1 and CDR2 are MDHEN and SYDVKM. The V gene lost 5 bases and the J gene lost 4 bases, with 18 bases spanning the gap. The length of the CDR3 is 15 residues. In DNA form, the CDR3 reads TGTGCCAGCAGTCCCTTAGGGGGGGCGGGTTACGAGCAGTACTTC. Residues: CASSPLGGAGYEQYF.

The rearrangement uses TRBV5-1 and TRBJ2-2, with D possibly being TRBD2 (6 bases). The CDR3 is made up of 16 amino acids. V was shortened by 1 base and J by 5 bases, with 15 bases between the two germline ends. The germline V gene has CDR1 SGHRS and CDR2 YFSETQ. CDR3 nucleotides: TGCGCCAGCAGCTTGAATAGGCGGGAAGGGACCGGGGAGCTGTTTTTT. This encodes CASSLNRREGTGELFF.

The gene calls are TRBV14 and TRBJ2-1; 9 nucleotides agree with TRBD1. The CDR3 loop spans 16 amino acids. Germline trimming cut 3 bases from V and 3 bases from J; bases unmatched to any gene: 6. Germline lookup yields CDR1 SGHDN and CDR2 FVKESK. This CDR3 is CASSHAQGALYNEQFF. The CDR3 DNA reads as TGTGCCAGCAGCCATGCACAGGGGGCCCTCTACAATGAGCAGTTCTTC.

The V and J genes are TRBV5-4 and TRBJ1-5; TRBD1 is a possible D gene (6 bases). This CDR3 region has 15 residues. The germline V and J ends were trimmed by 4 bases and 2 bases, with 13 bases remaining between them. Germline lookup yields CDR1 SGHNT and CDR2 YYREEE (reference sequence). CDR3 protein: CASSKGGNGNQPQHF. The DNA of the CDR3 is TGTGCCAGCAGCAAAGGGGGTAATGGCAATCAGCCCCAGCATTTT.

The V gene is TRBV7-9, the J gene TRBJ2-7; the D gene is possibly TRBD2 (7 bases). Germline CDR1 SEHNR, CDR2 FQNEAQ (reference sequence). With 4 bases removed from V and 7 bases from J, the gap between germline ends came to 23 bases. The CDR3 is made up of 16 amino acids. CDR3 residues: CASSYLVRGGSEEQYF. The CDR3 coding sequence is TGTGCCAGCAGCTACTTGGTAAGGGGGGGCTCGGAAGAGCAGTACTTC.

J is TRBJ1-6 and V is TRBV27; TRBD1 agrees at 7 bases. CDR1 MNHEY and CDR2 SMNVEV come from the germline V gene (reference sequence). The CDR3 consists of 19 residues. The ends lost 5 bases at V and 0 bases at J; junction bases unmatched: 13. CDR3 protein: CASSVKHGRGSSYNSPLHF. DNA for the CDR3: TGTGCCAGCAGTGTTAAGCACGGCAGGGGGAGCTCCTATAATTCACCCCTCCACTTT.

The sample holds one count of this clone. The gene calls are TRBV18 and TRBJ2-7; maybe TRBD1 (5 bases). CDR1 is KGHSH, CDR2 LQKENI, per germline. The CDR3 is 13 amino acids. Trimming removed 0 bases at V and 6 bases at J, with 9 bases between. The CDR3 bases are TGTGCCAGCTCACCACCGGGGCATGCCGAGCAGTACTTC. Protein product: CASSPPGHAEQYF.

The J gene is TRBJ2-2, the V gene TRBV11-2; 8 bases are shared with TRBD2. V lost 5 bases to trimming and J lost 5 bases; unmatched junction nucleotides: 7. The CDR3 loop spans 15 amino acids. Germline V gene sequence: CDR1 SGHAT, CDR2 FQNNGV. Here the CDR3 reads CASSEREGRTGELFF. DNA for the CDR3: TGTGCCAGCAGCGAACGGGAGGGAAGAACCGGGGAGCTGTTTTTT.

This clone turned up a few times. This chain's CDR3 is CASSLVSVPGTFDSNQPQHF. The CDR3 DNA follows: TGTGCCAGCAGTCTCGTTTCCGTACCCGGGACATTCGATAGCAATCAGCCCCAGCATTTT. This chain uses TRBV28 with TRBJ1-5, with a possible D match to TRBD1 (6 bases). This CDR3 has 20 residues. CDR1 is MDHEN and CDR2 is SYDVKM in the germline V gene. V lost 5 bases to trimming and J lost 0 bases, with 26 bases between them.

The rearrangement uses TRBV28 and TRBJ1-6; 8 bases line up with TRBD1. The CDR3 covers 18 residues. V shed 7 bases and J 0 bases; nucleotides not matched to a gene: 11. The germline CDR1 and CDR2 sequences are MDHEN and SYDVKM. CDR3 loop: CASNLGRQGSSYNSPLHF. CDR3 nucleotides: TGTGCCAGCAACCTGGGGCGACAGGGGAGCTCCTATAATTCACCCCTCCACTTT.

The chain couples TRBV18 to TRBJ1-1; D unresolved. Germline values: CDR1 KGHSH, CDR2 LQKENI. The V gene lost 2 bases and the J gene lost 6 bases, with 10 bases spanning the gap. The CDR3 totals 13 residues. The CDR3 DNA is TGTGCCAGCTCACCAAAAGCAGGATCTGAAGCTTTCTTT. Translation: CASSPKAGSEAFF.

V and J are TRBV28 and TRBJ1-2, with TRBD1 matching 8 bases. Germline lookup yields CDR1 MDHEN and CDR2 SYDVKM. The length of the CDR3 is 16 residues. V gave up 3 bases and J gave up 4 bases; unmatched junction bases: 10. DNA of the CDR3: TGTGCCAGCAGTTTGTTTACAGGGGGAGGAGGCTATGGCTACACCTTC. Translating gives CASSLFTGGGGYGYTF.

V usage is TRBV19 and J usage is TRBJ2-1, with 11 bases aligning to TRBD2. With 7 bases clipped from V and 5 bases from J, the junction kept 4 bases outside the gene matches. The CDR3 runs 14 residues. Germline CDR1 LNHDA, CDR2 SQIVND (reference sequence). The CDR3 region is CASTTSGGHNEQFF. In DNA form, the CDR3 reads TGTGCCAGTACCACTAGCGGGGGTCACAATGAGCAGTTCTTC.

The J gene is TRBJ2-7, the V gene TRBV10-3; weak D call: TRBD1 (6 bases). This CDR3 spans 14 amino acids. The V gene's germline CDR1 is ENHRY and CDR2 SYGVKD. V was pared by 7 bases and J by 3 bases, with 16 bases between. Here the CDR3 reads CAITEGVGGYEQYF. CDR3 bases: TGTGCCATCACAGAGGGGGTAGGGGGCTACGAGCAGTACTTC.

This clone was found once. This rearrangement joins TRBV6-1 to TRBJ1-2; D gene uncertain. CDR1 is MNHNS, CDR2 SASEGT, per germline. V was clipped by 1 base and J by 5 bases, with 11 bases between them. The CDR3 covers 14 residues. Here the CDR3 DNA reads TGTGCCAGCAGTGAAGACAGTCTAAGGTATGGCTACACCTTC. It yields the protein CASSEDSLRYGYTF.

The chain links TRBV7-2 to TRBJ1-3; TRBD1 aligns across 8 bases. In germline, CDR1 is SGHTA, CDR2 FQGNSA. V dropped 0 bases and J dropped 1; count of bases not matched to a gene: 5. The CDR3 spans 17 residues. This chain's CDR3 is CASSLAGQVHSGNTIYF. For the CDR3, the DNA is TGTGCCAGCAGCTTAGCGGGACAGGTGCATTCTGGAAACACCATATATTTT.